The TCR beta chain under discussion was sequenced for a study of blood T cell repertoires in COVID-19. Measured with immunoSEQ multiplex PCR; TCRdb has only the in-frame clones, and not every one. The sample shows hundreds of thousands of clones, approximately 83% of them seen only once. This CDR3 has 16 amino acids. CDR1 and CDR2 (germline): SNHLY, FYNNEI. V dropped 2 bases and J dropped 1; count of bases not matched to a gene: 7. This chain connects TRBV2 to TRBJ2-7; 8 bases agree with TRBD2. The sample comprised peripheral blood. The sequence came from an elderly woman with acute or convalescent COVID-19. The CDR3 spells CASSERSRGASYEQYF. The CDR3 DNA reads as TGTGCCAGCAGTGAAAGGTCGCGGGGGGCGTCCTACGAGCAGTACTTC.